A single sample is the source of the 11 T cell receptor beta chains below, sequenced in a study of CD8 T cells in Susac syndrome. The RNA, about 0.45 to 1 ug, was put through reverse transcription using random hexamers. TCRdb re-analysed the immunoSEQ multiplex PCR reads in MiXCR, keeping a single row per CDR3 protein. This repertoire shows around 300,000 distinct CDR3 sequences, 75% to 85% found once; its top ten account for roughly 0.21%. Sequenced input: CD8+ T cells from PBMCs. The source of these receptors is a human donor with multiple sclerosis.

V is TRBV7-9 and J is TRBJ2-1; D is undetermined. The CDR3 runs to 14 residues. Trimming stripped 6 bases from V and 3 bases from J, with 12 bases between. Germline V CDR1 and CDR2: SEHNR, FQNEAQ (reference sequence). This chain's CDR3 is CASSPRLDYNEQFF. The CDR3 nucleotides read TGTGCCAGCAGTCCAAGACTTGACTACAATGAGCAGTTCTTC.

The chain is built from TRBV29-1 and TRBJ1-2; the D gene is possibly TRBD1 (5 bases). V lost 4 bases, J lost 2 bases, and 11 bases lay in between. CDR3 length: 13 residues. The germline CDR1 and CDR2 sequences are SQVTM and ANQGSEA. Here the CDR3 reads CSVVWNRNYGYTF. The CDR3 DNA sequence: TGCAGCGTTGTATGGAACAGGAACTATGGCTACACCTTC.

The V call is TRBV7-4, the J call TRBJ1-1; D is undetermined. CDR1 SGHVT and CDR2 SQSDAQ come from the germline V gene. Trimming removed 2 bases at V and 6 bases at J, with 10 bases between. This CDR3 region has 13 residues. CDR3 DNA: TGTGCCAGCAGCTTAACGAAGGAGGCTGAAGCTTTCTTT. Protein product: CASSLTKEAEAFF. The full variable domain, in which reference TRBV7-4 and TRBJ1-1 provide the parts outside the CDR3, is GAGVSQSPRYKVAKRGRDVALRCDSISGHVTLYWYRQTLGQGSEVLTYSQSDAQRDKSGRPSGRFSAERPERSVSTLKIQRTEQGDSAVYLCASSLTKEAEAFFGQGTRLTVV.

The chain recombines TRBV5-1 with TRBJ2-3; TRBD2 aligns across 9 bases. V was clipped by 0 bases and J by 0 bases; unmatched bases: 5. Per the germline V gene, CDR1 is SGHRS and CDR2 is YFSETQ. There are 17 residues in the CDR3. CDR3 sequence: CASSLEETSGSTDTQYF. The CDR3 DNA follows: TGCGCCAGCAGCTTGGAGGAGACTAGCGGTAGCACAGATACGCAGTATTTT.

In DNA form, the CDR3 reads TGTGCCAGCCGCGACAGGGACACCGGGGAGCTGTTTTTT. Protein: CASRDRDTGELFF. The rearrangement links TRBV11-3 to TRBJ2-2; 7 positions match TRBD1. The CDR3 spans 13 residues. J lost 3 bases, V lost 8 bases, and 3 bases had no gene match. Germline CDR1 is SGHNT and CDR2 is YENEEA.

The rearrangement links TRBV11-1 to TRBJ2-5; 10 nucleotides agree with TRBD1. Losses at the gene ends were 5 bases for V and 2 bases for J; bases not matched to a gene: 23. The CDR3 is 21 amino acids. Germline V gives CDR1 SGHAT, CDR2 FQDESV (reference sequence). CDR3 sequence reads: CASSPSGGTGVLFTDQETQYF. The DNA of the CDR3 is TGTGCCAGCAGCCCGTCGGGAGGGACAGGGGTGTTATTCACCGATCAAGAGACCCAGTACTTC.

This chain links TRBV10-3 with TRBJ2-2, with D hard to call. The V gene's germline CDR1 is ENHRY and CDR2 SYGVKD. The V end lost 10 bases, the J end lost 0 bases, and 15 bases lay between the germline ends. The CDR3 runs 15 residues. The CDR3 protein is CASGRWRTNTGELFF. CDR3 coding DNA: TGTGCCAGCGGTCGATGGCGAACGAACACCGGGGAGCTGTTTTTT.

V is TRBV7-9 and J is TRBJ2-7; D ambiguous. The CDR3 totals 13 residues. The germline V and J ends were trimmed by 7 bases and 2 bases, with 12 bases remaining between them. Germline CDR1 reads SEHNR; CDR2 reads FQNEAQ (reference sequence). The CDR3 nucleotides read TGTGCCAGCACCCCTTCGGATACCTACGAGCAGTACTTC. Its protein is CASTPSDTYEQYF.

V is TRBV27 and J is TRBJ2-1, with 8 positions matching TRBD1. Germline V gives CDR1 MNHEY, CDR2 SMNVEV (reference sequence). The CDR3 is 17 amino acids. V trimming: 0 bases; J trimming: 4 bases; junction bases outside the gene matches: 8. The CDR3 region is CASSLSLGQGAYNEQFF. Here the CDR3 DNA reads TGTGCCAGCAGTTTATCTCTTGGGCAGGGGGCTTACAATGAGCAGTTCTTC.

There are a few counts of this clonotype. The chain uses TRBV5-8 and TRBJ2-2; D gene uncertain. The CDR3 runs 14 residues. V lost 0 bases and J 1 base, leaving 4 bases between the germline ends. The germline V gene encodes CDR1 SGHTS and CDR2 YDEGEE. The CDR3 reads CASSLVQNTGELFF. As DNA, the CDR3 is TGTGCCAGCAGCTTGGTGCAGAACACCGGGGAGCTGTTTTTT.

V gene TRBV18 combines with J gene TRBJ1-1; D is ambiguous. The germline gives CDR1 KGHSH, CDR2 LQKENI. This CDR3 comprises 13 residues. V was cut by 1 base and J by 1 base, with 4 bases left in between. The CDR3 DNA sequence: TGTGCCAGCTCACCACTGGGGAACACTGAAGCTTTCTTT. Encoded protein: CASSPLGNTEAFF.